This TCR beta chain was captured in a study of blood T cell repertoires in COVID-19. Study-wide context: PBMCs, B-cell-depleted T cells, or T cells provided the cDNA or gDNA that made up the material.

Germline values: CDR1 SGDLS, CDR2 YYNGEE. V lost 6 bases and J lost 5, with 17 bases in between. There are 15 residues in the CDR3. In the original analysis: Reference gene primer amplification yielded estimated nucleated cell counts. The assay was immunoSEQ multiplex PCR, and TCRdb's table has in-frame clones only and misses some. V and J calls and clone size come straight from that table; D and trimming were deduced from the DNA. This sample has about 240,000 clones, with 75% to 85% found just once. The sample comprised peripheral blood. This sequence was found in a woman aged 70-85 years with acute or convalescent COVID-19. The rearrangement links TRBV9 to TRBJ1-4, with D perhaps matching TRBD1 (6 bases). As DNA, the CDR3 is TGTGCCAGCACCCGAGGGGGGGTTGGCAATGAAAAACTGTTTTTT. Amino acid sequence: CASTRGGVGNEKLFF.